The present TCR beta chain was sequenced within a study of cytomegalovirus exposure and HLA in healthy donors (dated 2017 in TCRdb). Context from the whole study: An earlier analysis of about 530 of the donors reported about 260 Gb of sequence data and around 110 million unique TCR beta sequences obtained from about 180 million T cells. About 300 gigabases of sequencing data and approximately 85 million unique TCR sequences were included in an early release covering 550 to 650 HLA-typed donors. Among the roughly 400 genotyped donors, around 81% belonged to the genetic ancestry cluster associated with self-reported Caucasian donors. The study aimed to test whether signatures of past pathogen exposure could be identified by cataloging public T cell receptors. The T cell repertoires of several hundred subjects were profiled by immunosequencing and related to cytomegalovirus serostatus. Besides the first cohort of approximately 670 subjects, a separate validation cohort made up of 120 different subjects was used. The study combined high-throughput TCR immunosequencing, statistical association of individual TCRs with disease status, and machine learning to predict cytomegalovirus infection status. To study patterns of TCR occurrence, a later analysis re-analyzed previously published TCR beta repertoires from around 670 donors and added high-resolution HLA genotyping. Rather than drawing on any new phenotypic data, the later analysis identified candidate immune exposures from TCR beta sequences and the way those sequences occurred across donors. An earlier analysis of 500 to 650 of the donors applied high-throughput TCR beta sequencing to assess whether each TCR beta V gene segment acted as functional or pseudogenic. Donor age, sex, ethnicity and CMV serostatus were compiled alongside the repertoire data. A later genetic analysis used genome-wide SNP genotypes for about 60% of the roughly 700 donors, treating that subset as a discovery cohort. Every repertoire in the discovery cohort had been generated on one and the same sequencing platform. HLA typing covered class I and class II loci at four-digit resolution. Typing coverage differed by locus: A, B, C, DRB1 and DQB1 were typed in roughly 620-630 donors, DQA1 in about 550, DPA1 in 600 to 610, and DPB1 in 400 to 490. A handful of DR-DQ haplotypes were handled as single units for association and clustering because linkage in the cohort was strong. Among 350 to 400 genotyped donors of the cohort, an average of about 240,000 unique TCR beta nucleotide sequences were sequenced per donor, 15% to 20% of them non-productive.

The cohort comprised some 680 healthy bone marrow donors. At the time of sampling, all cohort members were nominally healthy, though unrecorded immune exposures were likely present. The donor tested CMV seronegative, placing the donor among the 350 to 400 seronegative members of the cohort. A peripheral blood sample was collected from each donor, and TCR beta sequencing was performed on peripheral blood mononuclear cells. Genomic DNA extraction from the blood cell samples was performed with the Qiagen DNeasy Blood Extraction Kit. Comments on this clone: Its specific antigen is unknown. The input lacks base qualities; no much larger clone sits a single base away.

Preparation of the library involved the immunoSEQ multiplex PCR assay. For the multiplex PCR, a mixture combining 60 forward primers for TCR Vbeta segments and 13 reverse primers for TCR Jbeta segments was used. The CDR3 region of rearranged TCR beta genes was amplified from genomic DNA by a multiplex PCR assay. The amplified TCR beta libraries were sequenced on the Illumina HiSeq System as 87-base-pair reads. Per the authors' processing: In a later analysis, around 80 million unique TCR beta chains were counted across the roughly 670 repertoires, and roughly 11 million of these chains were shared by at least two donors. To remove PCR and sequencing errors, raw reads were error-corrected and collapsed into unique sequences using a nearest-neighbor algorithm that merged closely related sequences. V, D and J gene segments were assigned by aligning CDR3 sequences to IMGT reference sequences. Each retained sequence needed at least a six-nucleotide match to both a V gene segment and a J gene segment. Rearrangements were called productive when the CDR3 lacked stop codons and stayed in frame with V and J; all others were non-productive. CDR3 was defined by IMGT convention, running from the second conserved V-encoded cysteine to the conserved J-encoded phenylalanine. The earlier analysis of about 530 of the donors excluded any sequence lacking an unambiguous match to a single V gene segment. In an earlier analysis of almost 600 of the donors, a V segment was called functional when productive rearrangements were above 56.7%, and segregating when the standard deviation between donors exceeded 5%. To diagnose cytomegalovirus status from the catalog of TCR beta chain sequences, a statistical classification framework was built. A later analysis assigned V and J genes by comparing TCR nucleotide sequences with IMGT/GENE-DB human TR gene sequences. In a later analysis, CDR3 sequences and most-parsimonious VDJ recombination scenarios were assigned using the TCRdist pipeline. In a later analysis, each TCR beta chain was defined by its CDR3 amino acid sequence together with its V-gene family, and reads lacking a unique V-gene family were excluded. As a way to deal with suspected cross-contamination and a sequencing artifact, a later analysis dropped approximately 570 nucleotide sequences that were highly shared and had low generation probability. In a later analysis, a clonal expansion index for each public chain was calculated from normalized within-repertoire ranks of inferred template counts. In a later analysis, generation probabilities were computed with a VDJ recombination model fitted to out-of-frame rearrangements, and the resulting probabilities were checked against IGoR. Hypergeometric tests were used in a later analysis to score TCR-TCR, TCR-HLA and TCR-CMV co-occurrence, with a repertoire-size bias correction applied to the TCR pairs. In a later analysis, false discovery rates were estimated by permuting HLA or CMV assignments 20 times. In a later analysis, co-occurring TCRs were grouped using DBSCAN, with TCRdist sequence similarity added in when clustering inside HLA-allele-positive subsets. Repertoires with fewer than 30,000 or more than 120,000 public chains were left out of co-occurrence clustering, as were five repertoires with anomalous nucleotide sharing. This is the immuneACCESS table as TCRdb keeps it, with only in-frame sequences that have V and J called. A part of the clones is gone; compared with another copy, unresolved V genes explain less than half, and the rest is unexplained. V and J calls and clone size are those listed in that table; D and trimming were worked out from the DNA. This sample has some 150,000 clones in its table, and roughly three quarters of those were observed once. The top ten clones comprise 2% to 2.5% of the sample.

What the research found in general, with its limitations: Across donors, most TCR sequences were observed very rarely, whereas some public TCRs were present in many individuals. An association between a missense DCLRE1C variant and V-gene and J-gene trimming of TCR beta chains was found in a later genetic analysis and replicated in an independent cohort. According to a later genetic analysis, donors in an Asian-associated ancestry cluster had fewer N-insertions in productive TCRs than the approximately 670-donor mean. According to a later analysis, TCR association rates differed among HLA loci, with DRB1 alleles showing the most associated TCRs and HLA-C alleles showing the fewest. When HLA alleles, especially DR and DQ, strongly co-occurred, TCR associations were difficult to assign to individual alleles. It was suggested by the authors that the approach could potentially be generalized to other disease states and immunological phenotypes. Because HLA typing was missing for some donors at each locus, association tests included only the typed subset. In this cohort, only TCR beta chains were sequenced, and detectable features were limited by the absence of alpha or paired-chain data. In a later analysis, several top co-occurrence clusters were reported to appear linked to parvovirus B19, influenza, CMV and Epstein-Barr virus. A cluster of highly shared sequence variants was judged likely to be a technical artifact of the sequencing pipeline. A further reported finding was that TCR beta sequences accurately predicted the HLA-A and HLA-B alleles for most subjects in the first cohort. Correlated functional status among segregating V segments might reflect linkage disequilibrium, but an unknown experimental factor could not be ruled out. The presence/absence analyses assumed that sequencing depth was roughly uniform across donors, and that assumption may not be true. At a false discovery rate of 0.05, a later analysis linked around 15,000 TCR beta sequences to specific HLA alleles. In a later analysis, most CMV-associated TCR beta chains were found to appear HLA-restricted, with HLA associations seemingly driven largely by CMV exposure. Broadly in line with IMGT annotations, most TCR beta V segments showed up in productive rearrangements about 90% or about 30% of the time in an earlier analysis of around 600 of the donors. Three of the identified cytomegalovirus-associated TCR beta chains were confirmed in vitro to be specific for cytomegalovirus antigens. Around 16 rarely observed V segments, including chromosome 9 orphons, were excluded from the earlier analysis of about 610 of the donors because counts were too low. The only immune exposure information available for the cohort was CMV serostatus. The classifier was reported to diagnose cytomegalovirus status with high specificity and sensitivity in both the original and validation cohorts. In a later analysis, HLA-associated TCR beta chains were found to be more clonally expanded and to have lower generation probabilities than equally common non-associated chains. A total of 164 TCR beta chains were listed by the study as associated with cytomegalovirus.

The source is a woman between 45 and 65 years old in good health and CMV-seronegative. The source material was PBMCs.

The CDR3 has the sequence CASTRSSLATEAFF. In nucleotide form, the sequence is TGTGCCAGCACCCGAAGTAGCCTGGCCACTGAAGCTTTCTTT. The chain was built from TRBV27 and TRBJ1-1, with the D gene uncertain. Measured from the cysteine to the phenylalanine, the CDR3 is 14 residues long. Here the CDR3 DNA is all that survives: 42 bases in frame from base 1. CDR1 and CDR2 (MNHEY, SMNVEV) derive from the germline V gene (reference sequence). V and J lose 7 bases and 4 bases, and a span of 16 bases separates them.